This TCR beta chain appears in the sequencing data of a study of blood T cell repertoires in COVID-19. Overall study context: Donors in the United States, Italy and Spain gave samples during acute or convalescent COVID-19. T cells, B-cell-depleted T cells, or PBMCs provided the cDNA or gDNA that served as material.

Produced via immunoSEQ multiplex PCR; TCRdb's table is partial and in-frame only. The data contain a few hundred thousand clones, roughly 85% of them singletons. Germline loops: CDR1 MNHNY, CDR2 SVGAGI (reference sequence). The CDR3 contains 15 residues. The J segment lost 4 bases and the V segment lost 8 bases, leaving 7 bases of the junction unmatched. Material: peripheral blood. The chain joins TRBV6-6 to TRBJ2-1, with 11 bases aligning to TRBD2. The TCR comes from a middle-aged man with acute or convalescent COVID-19. In DNA form, the CDR3 reads TGTGCCAGCGGATTAGCGGGGGGGAATTACAATGAGCAGTTCTTC. Its protein is CASGLAGGNYNEQFF.